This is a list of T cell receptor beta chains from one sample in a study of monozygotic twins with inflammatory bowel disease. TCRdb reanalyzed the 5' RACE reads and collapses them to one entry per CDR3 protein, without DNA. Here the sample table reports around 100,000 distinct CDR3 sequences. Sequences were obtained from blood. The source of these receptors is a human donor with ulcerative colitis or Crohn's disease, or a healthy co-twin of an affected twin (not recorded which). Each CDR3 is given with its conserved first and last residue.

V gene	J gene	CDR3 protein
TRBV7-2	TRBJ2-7	CASTLVQGFYEQYF
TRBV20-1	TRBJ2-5	CSALLRVQETQYF
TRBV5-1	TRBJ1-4	CASSLEGGNEKLFF
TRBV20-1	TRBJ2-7	CSAPTGTSRNEQYF
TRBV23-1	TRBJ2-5	CASSHPNLAVALETQYF
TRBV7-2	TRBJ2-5	CASSSDVQTQYF
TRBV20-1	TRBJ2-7	CSARASQGYEQYF
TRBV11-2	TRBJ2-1	CASSALGEQFF
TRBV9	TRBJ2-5	CASSVAGGGGGETQYF
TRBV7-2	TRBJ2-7	CASSSRRGVNEQYF
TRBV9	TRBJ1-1	CAGKSCGTEAFF
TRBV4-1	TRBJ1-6	CASSQVDTDNSPLHF
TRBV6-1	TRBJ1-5	CASSVKGNQPQHF
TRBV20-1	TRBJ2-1	CSAPGGAGNEQFF
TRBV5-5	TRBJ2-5	CASSTLGRVGETQYF
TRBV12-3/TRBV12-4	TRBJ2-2	CASSLHPSANTGELFF
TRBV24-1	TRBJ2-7	CATSDRTGSSYEQYF
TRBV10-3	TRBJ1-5	CAISDPPNQPQHF
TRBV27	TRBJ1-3	CASSLRGAGNTIYF
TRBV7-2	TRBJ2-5	CASSPPGVQETQYF
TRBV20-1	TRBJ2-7	CSARDFSGSQYEQYF
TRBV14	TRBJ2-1	CASSQVSGAEQFF
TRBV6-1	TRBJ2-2	CASSPRSQYTGELFF
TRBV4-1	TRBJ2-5	CASSLGTGGWVETQYF
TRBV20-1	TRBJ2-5	CSARWGGGGETQYF
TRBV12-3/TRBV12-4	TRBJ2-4	CASGKGQKQILAKNIQYF
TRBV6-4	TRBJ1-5	CASSDSNGPDRGHQPQHF
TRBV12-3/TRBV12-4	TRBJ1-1	CASSWGRNTEAFF
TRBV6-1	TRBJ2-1	CASSQGQSSYNEQFF
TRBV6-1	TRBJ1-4	CASLGGTGNEKLFF
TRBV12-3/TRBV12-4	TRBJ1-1	CASSLVRGEQGMNTEAFF
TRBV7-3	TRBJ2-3	CASSLIAEPTDTQYF
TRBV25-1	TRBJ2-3	CASSERITDTQYF
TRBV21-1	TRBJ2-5	CASVPLTEETQYF
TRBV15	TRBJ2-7	CATSRVGTGPYEQYF
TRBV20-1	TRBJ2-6	CTPSGANVLTF
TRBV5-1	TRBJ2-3	CASRATTADTQYF
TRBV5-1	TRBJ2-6	CASSSGDSGANVLTF
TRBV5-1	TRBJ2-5	CASSSDREGETQYF
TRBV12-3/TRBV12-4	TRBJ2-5	CASRAGTQETQYF